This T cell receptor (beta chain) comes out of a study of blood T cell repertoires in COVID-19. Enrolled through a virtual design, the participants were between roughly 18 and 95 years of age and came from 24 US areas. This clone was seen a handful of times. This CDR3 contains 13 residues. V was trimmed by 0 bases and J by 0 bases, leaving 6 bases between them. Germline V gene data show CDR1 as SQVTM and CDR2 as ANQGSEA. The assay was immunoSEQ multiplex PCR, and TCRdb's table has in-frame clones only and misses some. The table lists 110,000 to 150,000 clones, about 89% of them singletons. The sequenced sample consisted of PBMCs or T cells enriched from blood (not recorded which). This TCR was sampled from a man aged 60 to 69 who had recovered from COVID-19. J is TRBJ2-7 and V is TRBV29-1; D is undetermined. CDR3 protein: CSVEDRDSYEQYF. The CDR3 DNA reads TGCAGCGTTGAAGACCGAGACTCCTACGAGCAGTACTTC.